This T cell receptor (beta chain) was identified in a study of T cells in Graves' hyperthyroidism and ophthalmopathy. Study-level findings and limits: Model-based prediction identified ophthalmopathy a median about 7 months prior to its onset.

Authors of the study amplified TCR beta CDR3 regions from RNA transcripts. RT-PCR in the first round (using the HTBI primer set) targeted the TCR CDR3. MiXCR was run by TCRdb on the multiplex PCR reads, yielding one entry per CDR3 protein. Among roughly 580,000 distinct CDR3 sequences listed, over 11% were seen once. CDR1 is SGHDN and CDR2 is FVKESK in the germline V gene. V lost 5 bases and J lost 4; bases outside the gene matches: 13. This CDR3 is 18 amino acids long. On this clonotype: Its antigen is undetermined.

V gene TRBV14 combines with J gene TRBJ2-7, with 14 bases that match TRBD2. The TCR originated in a woman aged 25 to 39 with Graves' hyperthyroidism that later progressed to Graves' ophthalmopathy. The specimen was blood. CDR3 bases: TGTGCCAGCAGCACCCGACTAGCGGGAGGGCCTGAGCCTTACGAGCAGTACTTC. It yields the protein CASSTRLAGGPEPYEQYF.